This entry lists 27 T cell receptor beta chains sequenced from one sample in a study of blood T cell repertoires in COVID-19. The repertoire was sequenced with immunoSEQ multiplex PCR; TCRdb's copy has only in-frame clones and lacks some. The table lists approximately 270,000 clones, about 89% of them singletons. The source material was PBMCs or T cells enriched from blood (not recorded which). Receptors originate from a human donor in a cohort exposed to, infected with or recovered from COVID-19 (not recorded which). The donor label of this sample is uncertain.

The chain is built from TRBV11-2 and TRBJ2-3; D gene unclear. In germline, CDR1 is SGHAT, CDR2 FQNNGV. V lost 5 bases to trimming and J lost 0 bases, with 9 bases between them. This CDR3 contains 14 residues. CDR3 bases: TGTGCCAGCAGCCAGGCGATTAGCACAGATACGCAGTATTTT. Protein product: CASSQAISTDTQYF.

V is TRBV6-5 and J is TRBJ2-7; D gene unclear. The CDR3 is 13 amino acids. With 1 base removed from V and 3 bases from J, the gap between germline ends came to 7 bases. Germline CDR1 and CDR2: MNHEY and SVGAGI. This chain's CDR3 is CASSYYVGYEQYF. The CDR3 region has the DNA TGTGCCAGCAGTTACTACGTCGGCTACGAGCAGTACTTC.

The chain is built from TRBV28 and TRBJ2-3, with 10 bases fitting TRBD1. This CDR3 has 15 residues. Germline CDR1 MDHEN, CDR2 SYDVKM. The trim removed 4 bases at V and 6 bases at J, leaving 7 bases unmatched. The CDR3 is CASSSPGQGMDTQYF. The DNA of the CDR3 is TGTGCCAGCAGTTCCCCGGGACAGGGGATGGATACGCAGTATTTT.

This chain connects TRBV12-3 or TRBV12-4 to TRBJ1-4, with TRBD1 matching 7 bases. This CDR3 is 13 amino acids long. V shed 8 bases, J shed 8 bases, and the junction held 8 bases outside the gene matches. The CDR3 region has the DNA TGTGCCAGCCGGGGACAGCCAAGGGAAAAACTGTTTTTT. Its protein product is CASRGQPREKLFF.

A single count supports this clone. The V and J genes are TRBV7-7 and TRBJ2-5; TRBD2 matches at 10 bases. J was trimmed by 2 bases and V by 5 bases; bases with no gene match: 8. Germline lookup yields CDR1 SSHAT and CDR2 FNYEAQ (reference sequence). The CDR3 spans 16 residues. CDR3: CASSPTLAGGQETQYF. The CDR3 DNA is TGTGCCAGCAGCCCTACATTAGCGGGGGGTCAAGAGACCCAGTACTTC.

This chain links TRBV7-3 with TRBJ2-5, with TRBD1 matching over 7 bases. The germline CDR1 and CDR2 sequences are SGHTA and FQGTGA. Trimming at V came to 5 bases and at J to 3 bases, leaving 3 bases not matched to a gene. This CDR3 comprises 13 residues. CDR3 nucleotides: TGTGCCAGCAGCCCCGGGACAGAAGAGACCCAGTACTTC. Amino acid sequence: CASSPGTEETQYF.

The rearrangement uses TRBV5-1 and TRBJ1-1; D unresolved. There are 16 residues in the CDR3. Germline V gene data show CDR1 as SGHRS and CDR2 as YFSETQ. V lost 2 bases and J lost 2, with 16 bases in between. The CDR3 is CASSFAGSALNTEAFF. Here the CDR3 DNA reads TGCGCCAGCAGCTTTGCCGGGAGCGCACTAAACACTGAAGCTTTCTTT. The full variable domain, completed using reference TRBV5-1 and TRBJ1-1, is KAGVTQTPRYLIKTRGQQVTLSCSPISGHRSVSWYQQTPGQGLQFLFEYFSETQRNKGNFPGRFSGRQFSNSRSEMNVSTLELGDSALYLCASSFAGSALNTEAFFGQGTRLTVV.

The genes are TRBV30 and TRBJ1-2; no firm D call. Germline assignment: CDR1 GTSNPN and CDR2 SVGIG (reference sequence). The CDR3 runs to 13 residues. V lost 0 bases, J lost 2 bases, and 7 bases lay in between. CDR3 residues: CAWSVQRNYGYTF. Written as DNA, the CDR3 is TGTGCCTGGAGTGTACAGAGAAACTATGGCTACACCTTC. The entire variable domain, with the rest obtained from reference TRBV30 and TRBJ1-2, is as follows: SQTIHQWPATLVQPVGSPLSLECTVEGTSNPNLYWYRQAAGRGLQLLFYSVGIGQISSEVPQNLSASRPQDRQFILSSKKLLLSDSGFYLCAWSVQRNYGYTFGSGTRLTVV.

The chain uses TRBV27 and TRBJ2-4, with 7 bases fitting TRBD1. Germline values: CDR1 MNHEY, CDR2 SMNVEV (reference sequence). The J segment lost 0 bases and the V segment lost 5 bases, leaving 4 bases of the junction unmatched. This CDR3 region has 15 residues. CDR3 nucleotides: TGTGCCAGCAGTCTAAGACAGGGAGCCAAAAACATTCAGTACTTC. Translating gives CASSLRQGAKNIQYF.

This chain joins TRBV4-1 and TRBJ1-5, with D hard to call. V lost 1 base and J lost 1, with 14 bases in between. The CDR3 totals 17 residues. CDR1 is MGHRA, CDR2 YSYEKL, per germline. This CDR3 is CASSQGSGGWSNQPQHF. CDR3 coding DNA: TGCGCCAGCAGCCAAGGCTCGGGAGGGTGGAGCAATCAGCCCCAGCATTTT.

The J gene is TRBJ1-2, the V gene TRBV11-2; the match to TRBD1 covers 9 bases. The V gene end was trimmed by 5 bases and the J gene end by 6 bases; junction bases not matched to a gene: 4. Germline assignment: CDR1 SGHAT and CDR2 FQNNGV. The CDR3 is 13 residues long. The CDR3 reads CASSPDRGDGYTF. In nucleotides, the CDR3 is TGTGCCAGCAGCCCGGACAGGGGAGATGGCTACACCTTC.

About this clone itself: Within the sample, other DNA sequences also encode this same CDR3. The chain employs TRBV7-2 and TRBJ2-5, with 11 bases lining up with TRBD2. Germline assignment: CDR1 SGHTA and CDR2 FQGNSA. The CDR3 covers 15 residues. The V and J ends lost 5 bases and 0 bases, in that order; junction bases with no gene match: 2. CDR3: CASSPSGGYQETQYF. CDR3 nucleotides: TGTGCCAGCAGCCCTAGCGGGGGGTACCAAGAGACCCAGTACTTC.

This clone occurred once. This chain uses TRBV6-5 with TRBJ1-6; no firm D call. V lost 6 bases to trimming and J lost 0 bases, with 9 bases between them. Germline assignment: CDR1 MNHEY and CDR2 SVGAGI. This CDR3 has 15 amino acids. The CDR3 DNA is TGTGCCAGCAGGAGGGAAAGCTCCTATAATTCACCCCTCCACTTT. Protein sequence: CASRRESSYNSPLHF.

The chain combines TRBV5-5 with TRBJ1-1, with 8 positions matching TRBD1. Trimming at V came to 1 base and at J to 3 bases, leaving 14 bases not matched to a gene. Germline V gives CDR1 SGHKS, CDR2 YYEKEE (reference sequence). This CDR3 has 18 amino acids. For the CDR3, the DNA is TGTGCCAGCAGCTTGAGTTCCGACAGGGGCGATCCCTACACTGAAGCTTTCTTT. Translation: CASSLSSDRGDPYTEAFF. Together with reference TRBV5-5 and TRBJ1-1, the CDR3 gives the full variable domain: DAGVTQSPTHLIKTRGQQVTLRCSPISGHKSVSWYQQVLGQGPQFIFQYYEKEERGRGNFPDRFSARQFPNYSSELNVNALLLGDSALYLCASSLSSDRGDPYTEAFFGQGTRLTVV.

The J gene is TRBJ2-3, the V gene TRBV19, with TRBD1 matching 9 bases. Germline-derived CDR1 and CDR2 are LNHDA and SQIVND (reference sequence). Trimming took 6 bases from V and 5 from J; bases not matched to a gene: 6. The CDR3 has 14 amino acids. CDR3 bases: TGTGCCAGTAGCCGGACAGGGGTTGGAGATACGCAGTATTTT. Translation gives CASSRTGVGDTQYF.

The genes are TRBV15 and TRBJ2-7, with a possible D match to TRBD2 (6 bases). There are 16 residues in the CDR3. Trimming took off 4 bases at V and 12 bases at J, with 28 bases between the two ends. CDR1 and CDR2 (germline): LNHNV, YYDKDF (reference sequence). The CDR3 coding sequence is TGTGCCACCAGCACCTCCACTGGGCCCCACGACTACGGGGGGTACTTC. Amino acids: CATSTSTGPHDYGGYF. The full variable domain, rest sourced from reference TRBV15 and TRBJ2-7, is DAMVIQNPRYQVTQFGKPVTLSCSQTLNHNVMYWYQQKSSQAPKLLFHYYDKDFNNEADTPDNFQSRRPNTSFCFLDIRSPGLGDTAMYLCATSTSTGPHDYGGYFGPGTRLTVT.

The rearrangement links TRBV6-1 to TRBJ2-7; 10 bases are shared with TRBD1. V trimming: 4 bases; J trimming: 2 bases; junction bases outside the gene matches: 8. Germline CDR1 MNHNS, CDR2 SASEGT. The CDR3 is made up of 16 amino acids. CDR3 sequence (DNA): TGTGCCAGCAGTGTATCGACAGGGGGCCTCCCCTACGAGCAGTACTTC. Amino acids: CASSVSTGGLPYEQYF.

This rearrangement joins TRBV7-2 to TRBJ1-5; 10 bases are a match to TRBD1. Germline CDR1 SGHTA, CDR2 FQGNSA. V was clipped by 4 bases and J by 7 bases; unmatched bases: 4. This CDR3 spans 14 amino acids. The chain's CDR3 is CASSSTGGWQPQHF. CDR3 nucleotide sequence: TGTGCCAGCAGCTCGACAGGGGGCTGGCAGCCCCAGCATTTT.

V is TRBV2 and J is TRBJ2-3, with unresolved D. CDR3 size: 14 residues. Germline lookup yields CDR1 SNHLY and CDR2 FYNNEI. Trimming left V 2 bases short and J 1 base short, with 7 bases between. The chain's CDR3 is CASSESSGTDTQYF. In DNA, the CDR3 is TGTGCCAGCAGTGAAAGTTCAGGCACAGATACGCAGTATTTT.

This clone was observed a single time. The CDR3 nucleotides are TGCAGCGTTGAAGATTCTCAGGGTAGCACTGAAGCTTTCTTT. Its translation is CSVEDSQGSTEAFF. V is TRBV29-1 and J is TRBJ1-1, with D possibly being TRBD1 (5 bases). Per germline, CDR1 SQVTM and CDR2 ANQGSEA. Trimming pared 0 bases from V and 4 bases from J, leaving 12 bases between. The CDR3 runs 14 residues.

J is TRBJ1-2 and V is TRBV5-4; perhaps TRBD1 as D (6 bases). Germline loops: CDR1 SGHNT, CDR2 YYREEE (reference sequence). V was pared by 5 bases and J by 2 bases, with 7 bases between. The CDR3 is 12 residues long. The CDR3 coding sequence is TGTGCCAGCAGGGACAGCAACTATGGCTACACCTTC. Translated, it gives CASRDSNYGYTF.

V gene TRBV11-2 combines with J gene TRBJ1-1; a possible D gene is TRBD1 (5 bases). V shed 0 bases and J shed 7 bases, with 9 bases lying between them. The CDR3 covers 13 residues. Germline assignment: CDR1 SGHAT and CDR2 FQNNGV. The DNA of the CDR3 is TGTGCCAGCAGCTTAGATCGACAGCTTGAAGCTTTCTTT. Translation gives CASSLDRQLEAFF.

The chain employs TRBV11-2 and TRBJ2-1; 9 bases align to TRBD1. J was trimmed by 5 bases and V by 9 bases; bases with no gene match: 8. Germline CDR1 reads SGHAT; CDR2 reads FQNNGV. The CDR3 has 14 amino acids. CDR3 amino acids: CASARDRVDNEQFF. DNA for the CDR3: TGTGCCAGTGCCCGGGACAGGGTTGACAATGAGCAGTTCTTC.

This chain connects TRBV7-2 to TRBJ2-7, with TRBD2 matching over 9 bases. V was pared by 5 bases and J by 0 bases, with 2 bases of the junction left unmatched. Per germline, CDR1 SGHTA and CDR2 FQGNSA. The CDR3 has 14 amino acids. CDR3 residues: CASSTSGPSYEQYF. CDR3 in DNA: TGTGCCAGCAGCACTAGCGGGCCCTCCTACGAGCAGTACTTC.

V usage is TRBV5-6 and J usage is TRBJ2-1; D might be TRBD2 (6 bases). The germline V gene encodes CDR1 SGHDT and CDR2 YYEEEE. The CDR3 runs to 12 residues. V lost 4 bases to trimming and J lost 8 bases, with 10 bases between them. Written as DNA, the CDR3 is TGTGCCAGCAGCGCCTTAGCGGATGAGCAGTTCTTC. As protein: CASSALADEQFF.

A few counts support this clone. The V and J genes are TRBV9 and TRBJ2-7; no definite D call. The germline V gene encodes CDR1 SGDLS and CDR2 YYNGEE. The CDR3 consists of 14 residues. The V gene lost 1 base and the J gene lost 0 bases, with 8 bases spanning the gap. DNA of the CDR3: TGTGCCAGCAGCGTACATTTCAGCTCCTACGAGCAGTACTTC. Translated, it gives CASSVHFSSYEQYF. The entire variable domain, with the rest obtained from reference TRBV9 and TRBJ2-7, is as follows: DSGVTQTPKHLITATGQRVTLRCSPRSGDLSVYWYQQSLDQGLQFLIQYYNGEERAKGNILERFSAQQFPDLHSELNLSSLELGDSALYFCASSVHFSSYEQYFGPGTRLTVT.

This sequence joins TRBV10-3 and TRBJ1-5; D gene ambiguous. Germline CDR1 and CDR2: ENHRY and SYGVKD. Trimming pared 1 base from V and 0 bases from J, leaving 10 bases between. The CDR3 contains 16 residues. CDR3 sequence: CAISEFDTFSNQPQHF. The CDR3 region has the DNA TGTGCCATCAGTGAGTTTGACACGTTTAGCAATCAGCCCCAGCATTTT.